A single TCR beta chain is shown here with its context. What it recognizes is unknown. These data are taken from a study of cytomegalovirus exposure and HLA in healthy donors. About the study: Caucasian-associated ancestry cluster membership applied to about 83% of several hundred genotyped donors.

The germline gives CDR1 SNHLY, CDR2 FYNNEI. The CDR3 covers 14 residues. Trimming removed 8 bases from V and 7 bases from J, with 17 bases in between. Study outcomes and limitations: An analysis that came later showed most CMV-associated TCR beta chains appearing HLA-restricted.

The PCR employed 60 Vbeta primers together with 13 Jbeta primers. The data were produced by immunoSEQ multiplex PCR, yet TCRdb's version contains in-frame clones alone and is incomplete. The table has over 130,000 clones, 63% seen once; the top ten hold roughly 6.4%. Sequenced sample: PBMCs. This chain links TRBV2 with TRBJ1-4, with D possibly TRBD1 on 6 matching bases. The clonotype comes from a woman aged 60-75 years in good health and CMV-seropositive. The CDR3 coding sequence is TGTGCCAGCCGGGAACAGGGCATGGGTGAAAAACTGTTTTTT. It encodes CASREQGMGEKLFF.